Listed below are T cell receptor beta chains from one sample, sequenced in a study of blood T cell repertoires in COVID-19. Clones were read by immunoSEQ multiplex PCR, and TCRdb kept only the in-frame ones, dropping some. The top ten hold 1.5% to 2% of the sample, which has around 140,000 clones, approximately 88% seen once. Sequenced: peripheral blood. The receptors come from a woman aged 45-60 years with acute or convalescent COVID-19. Both conserved end residues are part of each CDR3. A D gene is named only where the DNA matches it firmly. Clone size is stated in some rows and not others, as once, few, many or a class when expanded.

CDR3aa	CDR3nt	len	abundance	d_gene	v_gene	j_gene
CASSPGTPGNTIYF	TGCGCCAGCAGCCCCGGGACACCTGGAAACACCATATATTTT	14	NA	NA	TRBV5-1	TRBJ1-3
CASSPDTTYEQYF	TGTGCCAGCAGCCCCGACACCACCTACGAGCAGTACTTC	13	once	NA	TRBV12-3/TRBV12-4	TRBJ2-7
CASSSPDQAGETQYF	TGCGCCAGCAGTTCCCCGGATCAGGCGGGAGAGACCCAGTACTTC	15	NA	NA	TRBV4-1	TRBJ2-5
CASSRRTGAYNEQFF	TGTGCCAGCAGCCGAAGGACAGGGGCCTACAATGAGCAGTTCTTC	15	NA	TRBD1	TRBV7-3	TRBJ2-1
CASSFEGVSQPQHF	TGTGCCAGCAGTTTCGAGGGGGTCAGTCAGCCCCAGCATTTT	14	NA	NA	TRBV28	TRBJ1-5
CAWSRVAGAGLGANVLTF	TGTGCCTGGAGTCGGGTTGCAGGGGCCGGTTTGGGGGCCAACGTCCTGACTTTC	18	NA	NA	TRBV30	TRBJ2-6
CASRNEERALKVVGAFF	TGTGCCAGCAGGAACGAAGAGCGGGCCTTAAAAGTCGTGGGAGCTTTCTTT	17	NA	NA	TRBV2	TRBJ1-1
CASSVSGGVRSPATGELFF	TGTGCCAGCAGCGTGAGCGGGGGCGTTCGCAGCCCGGCGACCGGGGAGCTGTTTTTT	19	NA	TRBD2	TRBV9	TRBJ2-2
CASSLLLQSTDTQYF	TGTGCCAGCAGTTTGTTACTCCAAAGCACAGATACGCAGTATTTT	15	NA	NA	TRBV28	TRBJ2-3
CASTVRDRGSNTEAFF	TGTGCCAGCACGGTCCGGGACAGGGGATCGAACACTGAAGCTTTCTTT	16	NA	TRBD1	TRBV7-8	TRBJ1-1
CASSASGRAGNEQFF	TGTGCCAGCAGCGCCAGCGGGAGGGCCGGTAATGAGCAGTTCTTC	15	NA	TRBD2	TRBV9	TRBJ2-1
CASSETGTLENTIYF	TGCGCCAGCAGCGAGACAGGAACCCTTGAAAACACCATATATTTT	15	NA	NA	TRBV5-1	TRBJ1-3
CASSSGTPSTDTQYF	TGTGCCAGCAGCTCCGGGACACCTAGCACAGATACGCAGTATTTT	15	NA	NA	TRBV5-4	TRBJ2-3
CASTQMAAYNYGYTF	TGTGCCAGCACCCAGATGGCGGCGTATAACTATGGCTACACCTTC	15	NA	NA	TRBV6-5	TRBJ1-2
CASSQRFGRGEKLFF	TGTGCCAGCAGCCAACGGTTTGGGCGGGGTGAGAAACTGTTTTTT	15	NA	NA	TRBV14	TRBJ1-4
CASSLSQGQPQHF	TGTGCCAGCAGCTTGTCACAGGGTCAGCCCCAGCATTTT	13	NA	NA	TRBV7-9	TRBJ1-5
CASSPGTSGRHEQFF	TGTGCCAGCTCTCCTGGGACTAGCGGGAGACATGAGCAGTTCTTC	15	NA	TRBD2	TRBV18	TRBJ2-1
CASRTQGAKETQYF	TGTGCCAGCAGGACACAGGGGGCGAAGGAGACCCAGTACTTC	14	NA	TRBD1	TRBV2	TRBJ2-5
CASSLEGQTYNQPQHF	TGTGCCAGCAGTTTGGAGGGACAGACTTATAATCAGCCCCAGCATTTT	16	NA	TRBD1	TRBV28	TRBJ1-5
CASRSGTGYGYTF	TGTGCCAGCCGATCCGGGACAGGCTATGGCTACACCTTC	13	NA	TRBD1	TRBV14	TRBJ1-2
CASSLHRNSPLHF	TGTGCCAGTAGTCTCCACCGGAATTCACCCCTCCACTTT	13	few	NA	TRBV19	TRBJ1-6
CATSRANGGEQYF	TGTGCCACCAGCAGAGCCAATGGAGGCGAGCAGTACTTC	13	NA	NA	TRBV15	TRBJ2-7
CASRDAGAGNTIYF	TGTGCCAGCAGAGACGCAGGGGCTGGAAACACCATATATTTT	14	NA	NA	TRBV6-5	TRBJ1-3
CASSLEALDYGYTF	TGTGCCAGCAGCTTAGAGGCTCTGGACTATGGCTACACCTTC	14	NA	NA	TRBV11-2	TRBJ1-2
CASSQEVGNQPQHF	TGTGCCAGCAGTCAAGAGGTGGGCAATCAGCCCCAGCATTTT	14	NA	NA	TRBV6-6	TRBJ1-5
CASSRVWEGYNSPLHF	TGTGCCAGCAGCCGTGTATGGGAGGGGTATAATTCACCCCTCCACTTT	16	NA	NA	TRBV5-5	TRBJ1-6
CASSQGYSGQGSNEQFF	TGTGCCAGCAGCCAAGGTTATTCAGGGCAGGGCAGCAATGAGCAGTTCTTC	17	NA	NA	TRBV3-1/TRBV3-2	TRBJ2-1
CASTGSAGVAGAFYNEQFF	TGTGCCAGCACAGGGTCAGCCGGGGTAGCGGGAGCGTTCTACAATGAGCAGTTCTTC	19	NA	TRBD2	TRBV7-9	TRBJ2-1
CASSSDRGTEPQHF	TGTGCCAGCAGCTCGGACAGGGGTACCGAGCCCCAGCATTTT	14	NA	TRBD1	TRBV7-2	TRBJ1-5
CASLRGPQETQYF	TGTGCCAGCCTGAGGGGGCCCCAAGAGACCCAGTACTTC	13	NA	TRBD1	TRBV3-1/TRBV3-2	TRBJ2-5
CASSLQGSTDTQYF	TGTGCCAGCTCACTACAGGGAAGCACAGATACGCAGTATTTT	14	once	NA	TRBV18	TRBJ2-3
CASSPPVGRGQPQHF	TGTGCCAGCTCACCACCGGTGGGCAGGGGCCAGCCCCAGCATTTT	15	NA	NA	TRBV18	TRBJ1-5
CASSPGQGDEKLFF	TGCGCCAGCAGCCCGGGACAGGGGGACGAAAAACTGTTTTTT	14	NA	TRBD1	TRBV5-1	TRBJ1-4
CASRPIGGNYGYTF	TGTGCCAGCAGGCCTATCGGGGGTAACTATGGCTACACCTTC	14	NA	NA	TRBV6-5	TRBJ1-2
CASSLATTYEQYF	TGTGCCAGCAGCTTGGCGACAACCTACGAGCAGTACTTC	13	NA	NA	TRBV11-3	TRBJ2-7
CASSPQTGEFNQPQHF	TGTGCCAGCTCACCACAGACAGGGGAATTCAATCAGCCCCAGCATTTT	16	NA	TRBD1	TRBV18	TRBJ1-5
CASSPVGPDSGNTIYF	TGTGCCAGCAGCCCAGTGGGGCCTGACTCTGGAAACACCATATATTTT	16	NA	NA	TRBV7-9	TRBJ1-3
CASSLSGGEGNTIYF	TGTGCCAGCAGTTTATCGGGGGGCGAGGGAAACACCATATATTTT	15	once	NA	TRBV6-5	TRBJ1-3
CASSILGLAGPTGELFF	TGTGCCAGTAGTATTCTTGGACTAGCGGGACCCACCGGGGAGCTGTTTTTT	17	NA	TRBD2	TRBV19	TRBJ2-2
CASSLGVGNPTGTEAFF	TGTGCCAGCAGCTTAGGGGTAGGAAACCCCACGGGCACTGAAGCTTTCTTT	17	NA	NA	TRBV11-2	TRBJ1-1
CASSELPNTEAFF	TGTGCCAGCAGTGAACTTCCGAACACTGAAGCTTTCTTT	13	NA	NA	TRBV2	TRBJ1-1
CASSLYLTGPGELFF	TGTGCCAGCAGTTTATATCTTACAGGCCCCGGGGAGCTGTTTTTT	15	NA	NA	TRBV27	TRBJ2-2
CASSPRGGISGNTIYF	TGTGCCAGCAGCCCCCGGGGGGGCATCTCTGGAAACACCATATATTTT	16	NA	NA	TRBV7-2	TRBJ1-3
CASSDSGDSYNEQFF	TGTGCCAGCAGTGATAGCGGGGACTCCTACAATGAGCAGTTCTTC	15	NA	TRBD2	TRBV6-1	TRBJ2-1
CASSFSYGEQYF	TGTGCCAGCAGCTTCTCTTACGGCGAGCAGTACTTC	12	once	NA	TRBV7-6	TRBJ2-7
CASSLPDRRSNQPQHF	TGTGCCAGCAGCCTACCCGACAGGCGTAGCAATCAGCCCCAGCATTTT	16	NA	NA	TRBV7-6	TRBJ1-5
CASSYSATDTQYF	TGTGCCAGCAGTTACTCGGCCACAGATACGCAGTATTTT	13	NA	NA	TRBV6-6	TRBJ2-3
CSANSGYEQYF	TGCAGTGCAAACAGCGGATACGAGCAGTACTTC	11	NA	NA	TRBV20-1	TRBJ2-7
CASSPLTGGFDTEAFF	TGTGCCAGCAGCCCTTTGACAGGGGGCTTTGACACTGAAGCTTTCTTT	16	NA	TRBD1	TRBV5-6	TRBJ1-1
CASSLNGDTQYF	TGTGCCAGCAGCTTGAATGGCGATACGCAGTATTTT	12	NA	NA	TRBV5-8	TRBJ2-3
CSALGDRFPYEQYF	TGCAGCGCCCTAGGGGACAGATTCCCATACGAGCAGTACTTC	14	NA	TRBD1	TRBV29-1	TRBJ2-7
CATTRGKEQPQHF	TGTGCCACGACCAGGGGGAAGGAGCAGCCCCAGCATTTT	13	NA	TRBD1	TRBV15	TRBJ1-5
CASQGQNSYEQYF	TGTGCCAGCCAGGGACAGAACTCCTACGAGCAGTACTTC	13	NA	TRBD1	TRBV27	TRBJ2-7
CASSLAGQGNEKLFF	TGCGCCAGCAGCTTGGCGGGACAGGGAAATGAAAAACTGTTTTTT	15	NA	TRBD1	TRBV5-1	TRBJ1-4
CASSFSGSPQETQYF	TGTGCCAGCAGCTTTAGCGGGAGTCCTCAAGAGACCCAGTACTTC	15	NA	TRBD2	TRBV5-4	TRBJ2-5
CASSIGLAGVYEQYF	TGTGCCAGCAGCATTGGACTAGCGGGAGTTTACGAGCAGTACTTC	15	NA	TRBD2	TRBV9	TRBJ2-7